A single sample is the source of the 21 T cell receptor beta chains below, sequenced in a study of early T cells in non-severe SARS-CoV-2 infection. Using its own MiXCR run on the 5' RACE reads, TCRdb lists one record per CDR3 protein. The table has about 77,000 distinct CDR3 sequences, 8.5% to 10% seen once. Sequencing was done on a sample of whole blood. Receptors were obtained from an adult who was a healthcare worker with PCR-confirmed SARS-CoV-2 infection or an uninfected control (not recorded which).

The chain carries TRBV12-3 or TRBV12-4 and TRBJ2-3; D uncertain. V shed 10 bases and J shed 6 bases, with 11 bases lying between them. The CDR3 loop spans 11 amino acids. In nucleotides, the CDR3 is TGTGCCACCCGGTTTGGGGATACGCAGTATTTT. This sequence encodes CATRFGDTQYF.

This clonotype was seen more than once but under ten times. V and J are TRBV5-4 and TRBJ2-3, with TRBD1 identical over 11 bases. The V gene end was trimmed by 4 bases and the J gene end by 2 bases; junction bases not matched to a gene: 6. The CDR3 is 16 residues long. Germline V CDR1 and CDR2: SGHNT, YYREEE (reference sequence). The CDR3 coding sequence is TGTGCCAGCAGCCTACGGACAGGGGGCTTCACAGATACGCAGTATTTT. It encodes CASSLRTGGFTDTQYF.

This clonotype was observed many times. The rearrangement uses TRBV2 and TRBJ2-3; D may match TRBD1 or TRBD2 (5 bases each). CDR1 and CDR2 from the germline V gene are SNHLY and FYNNEI. This CDR3 region has 15 residues. V shed 9 bases and J shed 3 bases, with 19 bases lying between them. The CDR3 loop reads CASGYVPGQTDTQYF. In DNA, the CDR3 is TGTGCCAGTGGGTACGTCCCGGGGCAGACAGATACGCAGTATTTT.

This chain uses TRBV20-1 with TRBJ2-3; 7 bases are a match to TRBD2. The CDR3 extends over 16 amino acids. Germline loops: CDR1 DFQATT, CDR2 SNEGSKA (reference sequence). V gave up 3 bases and J gave up 6 bases; unmatched junction bases: 15. The CDR3 nucleotides read TGCAGTGCTAGGCCCTCAAGCGGGAAGAGGATGGATACGCAGTATTTT. It codes for CSARPSSGKRMDTQYF.

CDR3 in DNA: TGTGCCAGCAGTGTAGGCCCCGGAGATTACAATGAGCAGTTCTTC. The encoded protein is CASSVGPGDYNEQFF. The chain employs TRBV6-4 and TRBJ2-1; D gene uncertain. Trimming removed 4 bases at V and 4 bases at J, with 14 bases between. Germline V lookup: CDR1 MRHNA, CDR2 SNTAGT. This CDR3 region has 15 residues.

The V gene is TRBV14, the J gene TRBJ1-1; D not certain. CDR3 length: 11 residues. The V end lost 4 bases, the J end lost 7 bases, and 7 bases lay between the germline ends. From germline, CDR1 is SGHDN and CDR2 FVKESK. CDR3 amino acids: CASSRLNEAFF. The CDR3 DNA reads TGTGCCAGCAGCCGCCTCAATGAAGCTTTCTTT.

The chain joins TRBV3-1 to TRBJ2-5, with D perhaps matching TRBD1 (5 bases). V shed 4 bases and J shed 10 bases, with 16 bases lying between them. The CDR3 is 13 amino acids. Germline V gene data show CDR1 as LGHDT and CDR2 as YNNKEL (reference sequence). This chain's CDR3 is CASSLLDSYLQYF. For the CDR3, the DNA is TGTGCCAGCAGCCTCTTAGACAGTTATCTCCAGTACTTC.

This clonotype has a count of ten or more. The chain uses TRBV28 and TRBJ2-1, with 13 bases that match TRBD2. With V trimmed by 3 bases and J by 9 bases, 14 bases remained unmatched. The germline V gene has CDR1 MDHEN and CDR2 SYDVKM. There are 18 residues in the CDR3. DNA of the CDR3: TGTGCCAGCAGTTTGGGCCAGGGGGGACTAGCGGGATGGGGTGAGCAGTTCTTC. Its protein is CASSLGQGGLAGWGEQFF. The whole variable domain, remainder taken from reference TRBV28 and TRBJ2-1, is DVKVTQSSRYLVKRTGEKVFLECVQDMDHENMFWYRQDPGLGLRLIYFSYDVKMKEKGDIPEGYSVSREKKERFSLILESASTNQTSMYLCASSLGQGGLAGWGEQFFGPGTRLTVL.

The table lists this clonotype with a few counts. The rearrangement uses TRBV4-1 and TRBJ2-1, with a possible D match to TRBD2 (6 bases). Germline V gives CDR1 MGHRA, CDR2 YSYEKL. The CDR3 covers 14 residues. Trimming removed 5 bases from V and 6 bases from J, with 14 bases in between. The CDR3 coding sequence is TGCGCCAGCAGCACCGGCCGAGCGGGCAATGAGCAGTTCTTC. Its protein is CASSTGRAGNEQFF.

This clonotype was found many times. The chain has TRBV14 and TRBJ2-7; D is tentatively TRBD1 or TRBD2 (6 bases each). V was shortened by 0 bases and J by 2 bases, with 11 bases between the two germline ends. From germline, CDR1 is SGHDN and CDR2 FVKESK. The CDR3 totals 15 residues. In DNA form, the CDR3 reads TGTGCCAGCAGCCAAGAGAGGGGGGCCCCCTACGAGCAGTACTTC. The encoded protein is CASSQERGAPYEQYF.

The chain is built from TRBV7-9 and TRBJ2-5, with D unclear. The germline V and J ends were trimmed by 1 base and 2 bases, with 11 bases remaining between them. Germline assignment: CDR1 SEHNR and CDR2 FQNEAQ (reference sequence). CDR3 length: 15 residues. In DNA form, the CDR3 reads TGTGCCAGCAGCTTAGGTTTGGCTAGTCAAGAGACCCAGTACTTC. As protein: CASSLGLASQETQYF.

This clonotype was counted ten times or more. The V and J genes are TRBV6-4 and TRBJ2-3, with 10 positions matching TRBD1. The V gene end was trimmed by 4 bases and the J gene end by 2 bases; junction bases not matched to a gene: 3. The CDR3 covers 15 residues. The germline gives CDR1 MRHNA, CDR2 SNTAGT. As DNA, the CDR3 is TGTGCCAGCAGTGCCGGGACAGGGGTCACAGATACGCAGTATTTT. Translating gives CASSAGTGVTDTQYF.

This clonotype was recorded at least ten times. The chain links TRBV25-1 to TRBJ2-3; 7 nucleotides align to TRBD2. Germline assignment: CDR1 MGHDK and CDR2 SYGVNS. There are 18 residues in the CDR3. After removal of 2 bases from V and 3 bases from J, the junction contained 14 bases not matched to a gene. The CDR3 nucleotides read TGTGCCAGCAGTGAACCGCCATCGGCGGGAGTGGGGACAGATACGCAGTATTTT. It is translated as CASSEPPSAGVGTDTQYF. Variable domain in full (rest from reference TRBV25-1 and TRBJ2-3): EADIYQTPRYLVIGTGKKITLECSQTMGHDKMYWYQQDPGMELHLIHYSYGVNSTEKGDLSSESTVSRIRTEHFPLTLESARPSHTSQYLCASSEPPSAGVGTDTQYFGPGTRLTVL.

This clonotype was picked up many times. This sequence joins TRBV12-3 or TRBV12-4 and TRBJ2-7; D may be TRBD1 or TRBD2 (5 bases each). The CDR3 sequence is 15 residues long. The V gene lost 5 bases and the J gene lost 2 bases, with 16 bases spanning the gap. Here the CDR3 DNA reads TGTGCCAGCAGTCGTACCGGGACCGGGACCTACGAGCAGTACTTC. As protein: CASSRTGTGTYEQYF.

This clonotype was seen more than once but under ten times. The chain combines TRBV28 with TRBJ2-7; D gene unclear. The V end lost 1 base, the J end lost 6 bases, and 7 bases lay between the germline ends. CDR1 and CDR2 from the germline V gene are MDHEN and SYDVKM. This CDR3 is 12 amino acids long. In DNA, the CDR3 is TGTGCCAGCAGTTTATCGGCGAGCGAGCAGTACTTC. Translated, it gives CASSLSASEQYF. The full variable domain, in which reference TRBV28 and TRBJ2-7 provide the parts outside the CDR3, is DVKVTQSSRYLVKRTGEKVFLECVQDMDHENMFWYRQDPGLGLRLIYFSYDVKMKEKGDIPEGYSVSREKKERFSLILESASTNQTSMYLCASSLSASEQYFGPGTRLTVT.

There are many counts of this clonotype. V and J are TRBV2 and TRBJ2-7; D is uncertain. The V and J ends lost 0 bases and 6 bases respectively, with 9 bases between them. Germline V gives CDR1 SNHLY, CDR2 FYNNEI. The CDR3 totals 13 residues. DNA for the CDR3: TGTGCCAGCAGTGAAGCGCTTCTGGTCGAGCAGTACTTC. Translating it yields CASSEALLVEQYF.

Of note for this clonotype: This may come from a read error, since a much larger clone is one base off. This sequence joins TRBV11-2 and TRBJ2-2; 10 bases align to TRBD1. Unmatched junction bases numbered 4, after V lost 6 bases and J lost 3 bases. Germline V CDR1 and CDR2: SGHAT, FQNNGV. The CDR3 contains 15 residues. DNA for the CDR3: TGTGCCAGCAGTTGGGACAGGGGAGACACCGGGGAGCTGTTTTTT. As protein: CASSWDRGDTGELFF.

This clonotype was picked up many times. The CDR3 end shows no conserved phenylalanine or tryptophan, and so a read error is likely. The chain uses TRBV11-2 and TRBJ2-1; D call uncertain. Germline V gives CDR1 SGHAT, CDR2 FQNNGV. The V gene lost 3 bases and the J gene lost 4 bases, with 10 bases spanning the gap. This CDR3 has 14 amino acids. The CDR3 reads CASSFSGPYNEQFL. CDR3 bases: TGTGCCAGCAGCTTCTCTGGGCCATACAATGAGCAGTTCCTC.

This clonotype appeared many times. The rearrangement uses TRBV3-1 and TRBJ2-5; unclear D gene. Looked up from germline, CDR1 is LGHDT and CDR2 is YNNKEL (reference sequence). Trimming cost V 0 bases and J 1 base, with 9 bases left between them. This CDR3 spans 15 amino acids. CDR3 protein: CASSQDHFPQETQYF. The CDR3 DNA reads as TGTGCCAGCAGCCAAGATCACTTCCCCCAAGAGACCCAGTACTTC.

This clonotype was counted at least ten times. This rearrangement joins TRBV3-1 to TRBJ2-3, with 7 bases fitting TRBD1. Trimming cost V 3 bases and J 10 bases; bases outside gene matches: 7. This CDR3 region has 13 residues. In germline, CDR1 is LGHDT, CDR2 YNNKEL (reference sequence). The CDR3 DNA sequence: TGTGCCAGCAGCCAGGATGACAGGGCCCCGCAGTATTTT. Encoded protein: CASSQDDRAPQYF.

This clonotype was seen many times. This rearrangement joins TRBV20-1 to TRBJ2-3; the D gene is possibly TRBD1 (5 bases). Trimming shortened V by 3 bases and J by 2 bases, and 12 bases separated the two germline ends. Per the germline V gene, CDR1 is DFQATT and CDR2 is SNEGSKA (reference sequence). CDR3 length equals 14 residues. This CDR3 reads CSARVDIHTDTQYF. CDR3 bases: TGCAGTGCTAGGGTGGACATTCACACAGATACGCAGTATTTT.